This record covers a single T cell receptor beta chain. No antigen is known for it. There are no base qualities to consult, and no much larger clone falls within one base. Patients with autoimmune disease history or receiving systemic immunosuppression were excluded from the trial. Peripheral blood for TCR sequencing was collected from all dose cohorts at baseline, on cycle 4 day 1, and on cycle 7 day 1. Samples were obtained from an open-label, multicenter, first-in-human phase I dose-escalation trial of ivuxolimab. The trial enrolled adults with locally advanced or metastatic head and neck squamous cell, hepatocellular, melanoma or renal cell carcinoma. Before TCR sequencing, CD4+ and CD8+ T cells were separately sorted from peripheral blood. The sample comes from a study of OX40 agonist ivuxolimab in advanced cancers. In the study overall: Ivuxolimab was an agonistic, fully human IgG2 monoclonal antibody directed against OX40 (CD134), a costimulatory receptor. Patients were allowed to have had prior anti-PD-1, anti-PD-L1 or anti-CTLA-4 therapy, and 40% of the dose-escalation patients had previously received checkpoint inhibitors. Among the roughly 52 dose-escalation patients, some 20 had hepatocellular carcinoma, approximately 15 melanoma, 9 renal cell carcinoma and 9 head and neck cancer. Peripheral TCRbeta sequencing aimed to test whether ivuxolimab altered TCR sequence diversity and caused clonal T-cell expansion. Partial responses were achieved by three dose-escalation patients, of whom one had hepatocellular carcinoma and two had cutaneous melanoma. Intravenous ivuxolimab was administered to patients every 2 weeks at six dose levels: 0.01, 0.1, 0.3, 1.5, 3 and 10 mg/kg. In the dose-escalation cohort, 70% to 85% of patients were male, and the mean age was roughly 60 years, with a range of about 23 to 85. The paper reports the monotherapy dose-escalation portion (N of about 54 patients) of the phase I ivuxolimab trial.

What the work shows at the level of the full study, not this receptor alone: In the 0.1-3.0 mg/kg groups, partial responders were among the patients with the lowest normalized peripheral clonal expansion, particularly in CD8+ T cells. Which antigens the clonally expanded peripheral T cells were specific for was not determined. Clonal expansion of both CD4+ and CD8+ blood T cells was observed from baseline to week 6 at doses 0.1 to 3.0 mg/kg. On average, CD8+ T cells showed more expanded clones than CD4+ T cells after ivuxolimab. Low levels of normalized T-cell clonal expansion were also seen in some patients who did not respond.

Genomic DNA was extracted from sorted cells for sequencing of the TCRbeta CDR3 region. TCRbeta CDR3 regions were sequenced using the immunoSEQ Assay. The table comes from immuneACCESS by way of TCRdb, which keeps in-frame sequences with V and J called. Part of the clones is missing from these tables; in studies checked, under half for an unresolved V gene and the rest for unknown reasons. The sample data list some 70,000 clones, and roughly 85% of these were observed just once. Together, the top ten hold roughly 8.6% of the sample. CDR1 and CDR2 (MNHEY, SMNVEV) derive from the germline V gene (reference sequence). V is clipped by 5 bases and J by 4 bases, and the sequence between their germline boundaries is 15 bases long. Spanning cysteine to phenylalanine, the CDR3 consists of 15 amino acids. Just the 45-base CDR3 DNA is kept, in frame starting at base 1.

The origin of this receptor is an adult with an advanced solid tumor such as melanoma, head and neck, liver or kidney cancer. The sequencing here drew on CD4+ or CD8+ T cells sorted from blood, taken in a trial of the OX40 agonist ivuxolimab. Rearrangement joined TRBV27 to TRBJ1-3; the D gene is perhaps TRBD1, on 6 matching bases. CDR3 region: CASSPLGQSGNTIYF. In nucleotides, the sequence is TGTGCCAGCAGTCCCCTCGGACAGTCCGGAAACACCATATATTTT.